Below, 24 T cell receptor beta chains from the same sample are listed, as sequenced in a study of radiation and T cells in renal cell carcinoma. Assay: immunoSEQ multiplex PCR; the TCRdb copy retains only in-frame clones and omits some. The table has roughly 130,000 clones, roughly 90% seen once. This sample's time point: baseline pretreatment blood. Treatment in this sample: 15 Gy SBRT to primary tumor, nephrectomy 4 weeks later. Sequenced material: blood, taken from a patient whose treatment included radiotherapy and nephrectomy. The source of these receptors is a woman between 50 and 59 years old with renal cell carcinoma.

The J gene is TRBJ1-2, the V gene TRBV11-2, with D possibly being TRBD1 (6 bases). Trimming removed 4 bases from V and 4 bases from J, with 13 bases in between. The CDR3 length is 14 residues. Germline V gene lookup returns CDR1 SGHAT and CDR2 FQNNGV. DNA of the CDR3: TGTGCCAGCAGCTCGAACAGGGCTACCTATGGCTACACCTTC. Translation gives CASSSNRATYGYTF.

Only a few counts were recorded for this clone. The chain carries TRBV14 and TRBJ1-1, with D possibly being TRBD1 (5 bases). The CDR3 runs 15 residues. Trimming removed 5 bases from V and 1 base from J, with 14 bases in between. Germline V gene lookup returns CDR1 SGHDN and CDR2 FVKESK. CDR3 nucleotide sequence: TGTGCCAGCAGCGAATTAGGGGTGAAGAACACTGAAGCTTTCTTT. Protein product: CASSELGVKNTEAFF. Combining the CDR3 with reference TRBV14 and TRBJ1-1 gives the whole variable domain EAGVTQFPSHSVIEKGQTVTLRCDPISGHDNLYWYRRVMGKEIKFLLHFVKESKQDESGMPNNRFLAERTGGTYSTLKVQPAELEDSGVYFCASSELGVKNTEAFFGQGTRLTVV.

This chain connects TRBV13 to TRBJ2-4; 14 bases map to TRBD2. CDR3 length: 18 residues. The V gene end was trimmed by 6 bases and the J gene end by 1 base; junction bases not matched to a gene: 8. From germline, CDR1 is PRHDT and CDR2 FYEKMQ (reference sequence). CDR3 region: CASSLTSGGARAKNIQYF. CDR3 in DNA: TGTGCCAGCAGTTTGACTAGCGGGGGGGCCCGGGCCAAAAACATTCAGTACTTC.

This rearrangement joins TRBV9 to TRBJ2-2, with D perhaps matching TRBD2 (6 bases). CDR1 and CDR2 from the germline V gene are SGDLS and YYNGEE. The V end was cut by 2 bases, the J end by 2 bases, with 16 bases between. This CDR3 contains 17 residues. The CDR3 bases are TGTGCCAGCAGCGTCGCCATTTTTGGGACTAACACCGGGGAGCTGTTTTTT. Encoded protein: CASSVAIFGTNTGELFF.

The chain joins TRBV11-3 to TRBJ2-2, with TRBD1 as a possible D gene (5 bases). The CDR3 is 16 amino acids. Germline CDR1 and CDR2: SGHNT and YENEEA. V shed 5 bases and J shed 2 bases, with 15 bases lying between them. CDR3 DNA sequence: TGTGCCAGCAGCACCGGGCAGGGCTTCAACACCGGGGAGCTGTTTTTT. This translates into CASSTGQGFNTGELFF.

The V call is TRBV12-1, the J call TRBJ2-3; the listed D gene, TRBD2, was not tested against the DNA. TRBV12-1 is a recognized pseudogene. The CDR3 consists of 11 residues. CDR3 loop: CAIGGTDTQYF. CDR3 DNA sequence: TGTGCCATTGGGGGGACAGATACGCAGTATTTT.

This clone appeared once. The V gene is TRBV6-1, the J gene TRBJ2-7; tentatively, D is TRBD2 (6 bases). Deletions cut 4 bases from V and 8 bases from J, with 12 bases between. CDR3 length: 12 amino acids. Germline assignment: CDR1 MNHNS and CDR2 SASEGT. The CDR3 spells CASSVRREQQYF. The CDR3 bases are TGTGCCAGCAGTGTAAGGAGGGAGCAGCAGTACTTC.

CDR3 sequence (DNA): TGTGCCAGCAGTATAAACAGGGGGAGAGTGGAGACCCAGTACTTC. It yields the protein CASSINRGRVETQYF. This chain uses TRBV6-5 with TRBJ2-5, with 8 positions matching TRBD1. The junction had 10 bases not matched to a gene; V was cut back by 5 bases and J by 5 bases. This CDR3 region has 15 residues. The germline V gene has CDR1 MNHEY and CDR2 SVGAGI.

This clone was observed a handful of times. The rearrangement uses TRBV7-2 and TRBJ2-3; 14 nucleotides line up with TRBD2. V dropped 4 bases and J dropped 6; count of bases not matched to a gene: 3. The length of the CDR3 is 15 residues. CDR1 is SGHTA, CDR2 FQGNSA, per germline. The CDR3 DNA reads as TGTGCCAGCAGCTCACGGACTAGCGGGGGGGATACGCAGTATTTT. Protein sequence: CASSSRTSGGDTQYF.

The chain combines TRBV29-1 with TRBJ2-5, with 7 bases identical to TRBD1. Germline values: CDR1 SQVTM, CDR2 ANQGSEA. This CDR3 comprises 14 residues. V lost 6 bases to trimming and J lost 1 base; unmatched junction nucleotides: 8. CDR3 DNA: TGCAGCGTGGTAACAGGGGTTGGCCAAGAGACCCAGTACTTC. Residues: CSVVTGVGQETQYF.

This clone has a handful of counts. V gene TRBV11-2 combines with J gene TRBJ1-2; D may be TRBD1 (5 bases). The CDR3 length is 13 residues. Trimming removed 3 bases at V and 8 bases at J, with 13 bases between. Germline CDR1 and CDR2: SGHAT and FQNNGV. The CDR3 coding sequence is TGTGCCAGCAGCTTGCCTCAGGGTATAGGCTACACCTTC. It codes for CASSLPQGIGYTF.

This rearrangement joins TRBV11-3 to TRBJ1-1; no definite D call. This CDR3 region has 13 residues. Trimming took 2 bases from V and 6 from J, leaving 10 bases between them. Per the germline V gene, CDR1 is SGHNT and CDR2 is YENEEA. CDR3 protein: CASSLSGGPEAFF. The CDR3 bases are TGTGCCAGCAGCTTATCCGGCGGGCCTGAAGCTTTCTTT.

This chain joins TRBV9 and TRBJ2-2; D gene uncertain. Germline V gene sequence: CDR1 SGDLS, CDR2 YYNGEE. V was pared by 4 bases and J by 4 bases, with 5 bases between. The CDR3 extends over 12 amino acids. In DNA form, the CDR3 reads TGTGCCAGCAGCTCGAGCACCGGGGAGCTGTTTTTT. Translated, it gives CASSSSTGELFF.

The chain is built from TRBV2 and TRBJ1-2; 10 nucleotides line up with TRBD1. Trimming removed 6 bases from V and 7 bases from J; junction bases left unmatched: 5. Per the germline V gene, CDR1 is SNHLY and CDR2 is FYNNEI. This CDR3 is built from 13 residues. CDR3 sequence (DNA): TGTGCCAGCAGGATCGGGACAGGGGTTGGCTACACCTTC. Protein product: CASRIGTGVGYTF.

The chain employs TRBV4-3 and TRBJ1-5; 8 nucleotides agree with TRBD1. CDR1 LGHNA and CDR2 YSLEER come from the germline V gene. This CDR3 has 15 amino acids. Trimming cost V 3 bases and J 4 bases; bases outside gene matches: 5. CDR3 amino acids: CASSQVTGVNQPQHF. The CDR3 DNA follows: TGCGCCAGCAGCCAGGTGACAGGGGTGAATCAGCCCCAGCATTTT.

This chain uses TRBV10-2 with TRBJ1-3, with D possibly TRBD1 on 5 matching bases. V was clipped by 10 bases and J by 2 bases, with 12 bases between them. CDR1 is WSHSY, CDR2 SAAADI, per germline. The CDR3 is made up of 13 amino acids. As DNA, the CDR3 is TGCGCCACACGGCCGGGGGCTGGAAACACCATATATTTT. Translated, it gives CATRPGAGNTIYF.

Notes on this clone: The junction and the germline gene differ at one end; a read error may be behind it. The genes are TRBV5-1 and TRBJ2-2; no firm D call. The CDR3 sequence is 16 residues long. The germline V gene has CDR1 SGHRS and CDR2 YFSETQ. The CDR3 sequence: CASSLESRANTRELFF. In nucleotides, the CDR3 is TGCGCCAGCAGCTTGGAATCCCGGGCGAACACCAGGGAGCTGTTTTTT.

This chain links TRBV7-3 with TRBJ1-1, with D unresolved. This CDR3 has 9 amino acids. Germline lookup yields CDR1 SGHTA and CDR2 FQGTGA. Trimming took 3 bases from V and 11 from J, leaving 4 bases between them. The CDR3 nucleotides read TGTGCCAGCAGCTTCGGGGCTTTCTTT. This codes for CASSFGAFF.

This clone was seen a handful of times. The chain carries TRBV7-9 and TRBJ1-1; no clear D gene. V gave up 0 bases and J gave up 2 bases, with 4 bases separating them. The germline CDR1 and CDR2 sequences are SEHNR and FQNEAQ (reference sequence). This CDR3 comprises 13 residues. CDR3 residues: CASSLAENTEAFF. CDR3 coding DNA: TGTGCCAGCAGCTTAGCAGAAAACACTGAAGCTTTCTTT.

The rearrangement joins TRBV5-8 to TRBJ2-2; D may correspond to TRBD1 or TRBD2 (5 bases each). The ends were cut back, 5 bases at V and 4 bases at J, with 15 bases in the middle. Germline loops: CDR1 SGHTS, CDR2 YDEGEE. There are 15 residues in the CDR3. The CDR3 is CASREGKIGTGELFF. For the CDR3, the DNA is TGTGCCAGCAGAGAGGGGAAGATTGGCACCGGGGAGCTGTTTTTT.

The V gene is TRBV9, the J gene TRBJ1-1, with D possibly matching TRBD1 (5 bases). This CDR3 region has 15 residues. Trimming pared 1 base from V and 1 base from J, leaving 11 bases between. The V gene's germline CDR1 is SGDLS and CDR2 YYNGEE. CDR3 DNA sequence: TGTGCCAGCAGCGTAAACACAGGAGCGAACACTGAAGCTTTCTTT. This gives the protein CASSVNTGANTEAFF.

This chain connects TRBV5-8 to TRBJ2-1; D gene uncertain. V was trimmed by 2 bases and J by 12 bases, leaving 21 bases between them. CDR1 is SGHTS, CDR2 YDEGEE, per germline. The CDR3 sequence is 15 residues long. The CDR3 here is CASSLTRIIPGGQFF. The CDR3 DNA reads as TGTGCCAGCAGCTTAACACGGATTATCCCAGGCGGGCAGTTCTTC.

The chain joins TRBV6-6 to TRBJ2-1, with 7 nucleotides matching TRBD1. V shed 4 bases, J shed 1 base, and the junction held 7 bases outside the gene matches. The CDR3 length is 16 residues. Germline-derived CDR1 and CDR2 are MNHNY and SVGAGI (reference sequence). CDR3 DNA: TGTGCCAGCAGTTCCCTGTCAGGGGGATCCTACAATGAGCAGTTCTTC. It specifies CASSSLSGGSYNEQFF.

J is TRBJ2-2 and V is TRBV4-1; tentative D call: TRBD2 (6 bases). The CDR3 length is 16 residues. Germline V gene data show CDR1 as MGHRA and CDR2 as YSYEKL. The ends were cut back, 4 bases at V and 4 bases at J, with 16 bases in the middle. The CDR3, as DNA: TGCGCCAGCAGCCTCCGCGGGAATTGGGGCACCGGGGAGCTGTTTTTT. It specifies CASSLRGNWGTGELFF.